This TCR beta chain is drawn from a study of T-cell reconstitution after alpha-beta-depleted transplantation in children. TCRbeta library preparation incorporated unique molecular identifiers. TCRdb re-derived calls from the PCR reads in MiXCR, one entry per CDR3 protein. The table lists some 200,000 distinct CDR3 sequences, 7% to 9% of them singletons. This clonotype was seen more than once but under ten times. The germline V gene encodes CDR1 SGHRS and CDR2 YFSETQ. CDR3 length: 15 residues. The germline V and J ends were trimmed by 3 bases and 2 bases, with 12 bases remaining between them. This sequence joins TRBV5-1 and TRBJ2-1; a possible D gene is TRBD1 (5 bases). The clonotype comes from a male patient aged 2-15 years who had a stem cell transplant for acute myeloid leukemia, so the T cells may come from the graft donor. The starting material was PBMCs, mostly from graft donor cells, obtained 360 days after TCRalphabeta/CD19-depleted stem cell transplant. The CDR3 sequence: CASSSEPGTYNEQFF. For the CDR3, the DNA is TGCGCCAGCAGCTCGGAGCCAGGGACCTACAATGAGCAGTTCTTC.